This T cell receptor beta chain was obtained from a study of human T cells and chemical hapten exposure. Study summary: The study lasted roughly 22 weeks, and patients were dosed weekly with diphenylcyclopropenone on the scalp throughout.

Study-level findings and limits: Positively correlated with patch test score were the counts of PT1 expanded TCRs.

Time point: patch test 1, 2 weeks after DPC sensitization. Treatment here: therapeutic diphenylcyclopropenone sensitization with weekly scalp DPC. Blood was collected ahead of every patch test applied. One entry per CDR3 protein results from TCRdb running MiXCR on the RACE reads. The sample has 150,000 to 200,000 distinct CDR3 sequences, 13% to 15% seen once. V was pared by 5 bases and J by 3 bases, with 6 bases of the junction left unmatched. CDR3 size: 14 residues. Germline V gene data show CDR1 as MNHEY and CDR2 as SVGEGT. This clonotype occurred a few times. Antigen specificity is unknown. V is TRBV6-2 or TRBV6-3 and J is TRBJ2-7, with 8 bases lining up with TRBD2. This clonotype originated in a woman aged 25 to 39 with alopecia areata. Some clones in this sample may be carry-over from other donors' samples. The source material was whole blood, sampled in connection with sensitization to the hapten diphenylcyclopropenone (DPC). The CDR3 sequence is CASSPTGGYYEQYF. CDR3 bases: TGTGCCAGCAGTCCCACGGGGGGGTACTACGAGCAGTACTTC.